These 11 T cell receptor beta chains came from one sample sequenced in a study of blood T cell repertoires in COVID-19. Produced via immunoSEQ multiplex PCR; TCRdb's table is partial and in-frame only. The data hold more than 200,000 clones, with around 80% observed a single time. The specimen sequenced was peripheral blood. The receptors were sampled from a man in his sixties with acute or convalescent COVID-19.

The chain has TRBV7-9 and TRBJ2-1; 7 bases align to TRBD2. Germline V gene lookup returns CDR1 SEHNR and CDR2 FQNEAQ (reference sequence). V trimming: 0 bases; J trimming: 8 bases; junction bases outside the gene matches: 10. This CDR3 is built from 16 residues. The CDR3 here is CASSLAGGLVYYEQFF. The CDR3 nucleotides are TGTGCCAGCAGCTTAGCGGGAGGGCTGGTATATTATGAGCAGTTCTTC.

This clone was seen a single time. This chain links TRBV3-1 (or the pseudogene TRBV3-2) with TRBJ1-6; the match to TRBD1 covers 8 bases. After removal of 5 bases from V and 2 bases from J, the junction contained 5 bases not matched to a gene. The germline gives CDR1 LGHDT, CDR2 YNNKEL (reference sequence). The CDR3 loop spans 16 amino acids. The CDR3 DNA sequence: TGTGCCAGCAGCAGAGGACAGGGCGCCTATAATTCACCCCTCCACTTT. Translated, it gives CASSRGQGAYNSPLHF.

The CDR3 sequence is CASSGTSGSDEQFF. CDR3 bases: TGTGCCAGCAGTGGGACTAGCGGGAGTGATGAGCAGTTCTTC. V usage is TRBV6-4 and J usage is TRBJ2-1; 13 bases align to TRBD2. CDR3 length: 14 residues. With 4 bases clipped from V and 8 bases from J, the junction kept 2 bases outside the gene matches. Germline V gene lookup returns CDR1 MRHNA and CDR2 SNTAGT.

The J gene is TRBJ2-1, the V gene TRBV2; 13 nucleotides match TRBD2. The V gene's germline CDR1 is SNHLY and CDR2 FYNNEI. J lost 7 bases, V lost 3 bases, and 6 bases had no gene match. This CDR3 is 16 amino acids long. For the CDR3, the DNA is TGTGCCAGCAGTGACGGGGTGACTAGCGGGAGGAATGAGCAGTTCTTC. This sequence encodes CASSDGVTSGRNEQFF.

CDR3 DNA sequence: TGTGCCAGCAGCCGACGCCGGACTAGCGGATTCGAGCAGTACTTC. It codes for CASSRRRTSGFEQYF. The chain employs TRBV3-1 (or the pseudogene TRBV3-2) and TRBJ2-7; 10 bases fit TRBD2. Looked up from germline, CDR1 is LGHDT and CDR2 is YNNKEL (reference sequence). The length of the CDR3 is 15 residues. Trimming at V came to 4 bases and at J to 6 bases, leaving 9 bases not matched to a gene.

The V call is TRBV9, the J call TRBJ2-7; TRBD1 might be the D (6 bases). Looked up from germline, CDR1 is SGDLS and CDR2 is YYNGEE. V lost 4 bases and J 6 bases, leaving 17 bases between the germline ends. The CDR3 spans 14 residues. CDR3 DNA sequence: TGTGCCAGCAGCCCCCGGGACACCTTTTCCGAGCAGTACTTC. As protein: CASSPRDTFSEQYF.

This clone was observed once. V is TRBV5-1 and J is TRBJ2-1; 9 bases are a match to TRBD1. The germline CDR1 and CDR2 sequences are SGHRS and YFSETQ. The CDR3 has 16 residues. Unmatched junction bases numbered 10, after V lost 6 bases and J lost 3 bases. In DNA, the CDR3 is TGCGCCAGCACCCTGGAAGTGGACAGGGGCTACAATGAGCAGTTCTTC. Encoded protein: CASTLEVDRGYNEQFF.

The V gene is TRBV5-5, the J gene TRBJ2-7, with 14 nucleotides matching TRBD2. Germline V gene sequence: CDR1 SGHKS, CDR2 YYEKEE (reference sequence). This CDR3 has 18 residues. Unmatched junction bases numbered 10, after V lost 4 bases and J lost 1 base. Written as DNA, the CDR3 is TGTGCCAGCAGCCCCGGGACTAGCGGGAGATTCGGGTCCTACGAGCAGTACTTC. Residues: CASSPGTSGRFGSYEQYF.

This chain links TRBV4-2 with TRBJ2-1, with 7 bases that match TRBD1. Germline lookup yields CDR1 LGHNA and CDR2 YNFKEQ. The V and J ends lost 3 bases and 0 bases, in that order; junction bases with no gene match: 2. The CDR3 loop spans 15 amino acids. CDR3 sequence reads: CASSQRQGSYNEQFF. CDR3 nucleotide sequence: TGTGCCAGCAGCCAGCGACAGGGCTCCTACAATGAGCAGTTCTTC.

The chain has TRBV7-2 and TRBJ2-1, with 8 bases fitting TRBD2. Germline CDR1 is SGHTA and CDR2 is FQGNSA. There are 16 residues in the CDR3. The J segment lost 7 bases and the V segment lost 1 base, leaving 9 bases of the junction unmatched. The CDR3: CASSLVGTSFPNEQFF. CDR3 in DNA: TGTGCCAGCAGCTTAGTCGGGACTAGTTTTCCAAATGAGCAGTTCTTC.

V is TRBV5-1 and J is TRBJ1-4; D is uncertain. The CDR3 is 15 residues long. Germline V lookup: CDR1 SGHRS, CDR2 YFSETQ. V was pared by 0 bases and J by 0 bases, with 6 bases between. The CDR3 nucleotides are TGCGCCAGCAGCTTGGTCGGAGCAACTAATGAAAAACTGTTTTTT. Amino acids: CASSLVGATNEKLFF.